This T cell receptor (beta chain) stems from a study of T-cell memory formation after mild COVID-19. Study information: TCR clustering was largely donor specific.

From the 5' RACE reads, TCRdb called clonotypes with MiXCR, one entry per CDR3 protein. This table has 150,000 to 200,000 distinct CDR3 sequences, approximately 10% appearing once. Overall study results and limits: Contracting CD8+ clones were enriched in EMRA, CD4+ mainly in CM and EM.

Concerning this clonotype itself: Its antigen remains unidentified.

Germline V gene lookup returns CDR1 MNHEY and CDR2 SVGAGI. The V gene lost 7 bases and the J gene lost 8 bases, with 20 bases spanning the gap. The CDR3 contains 14 residues. The sample taken for sequencing was PBMCs or a T cell subset sorted from them (not recorded which). The clonotype was recovered from a man aged 18 to 29 who had mild COVID-19 (a few samples of this study predate the infection). Cell type and time point are not known. J is TRBJ1-2 and V is TRBV6-5; D might be TRBD1 (5 bases). The CDR3 DNA reads TGTGCCAGCATACCAACGGGGGGAGCATCCGGCTACACCTTC. Its protein product is CASIPTGGASGYTF.